This T cell receptor (beta chain) was retrieved from a study of human T cells and chemical hapten exposure. Time point meaning: pre-sensitization, week 0. Treatment meaning: therapeutic diphenylcyclopropenone sensitization with weekly scalp DPC. Unfractionated whole blood yielded the extracted total RNA. V lost 3 bases and J 8 bases, leaving 11 bases between the germline ends. CDR3 length: 13 amino acids. Germline V CDR1 and CDR2: WNHNN, SYGVQD (reference sequence). TCRdb independently ran MiXCR on the RACE reads; one entry per CDR3 protein. The sample carries 30,000 to 40,000 distinct CDR3 sequences, approximately 12% recorded once. This clonotype was seen more than once but under ten times.

The rearrangement uses TRBV10-1 and TRBJ2-4; the D is unclear. The material was whole blood, obtained in connection with sensitization to the hapten diphenylcyclopropenone (DPC). The source is a woman between 35 and 50 years old with alopecia areata. Some clones in this sample may be carry-over from other donors' samples. This CDR3 is CASSEVAGDIQYF. DNA for the CDR3: TGCGCCAGCAGTGAAGTGGCTGGAGACATTCAGTACTTC.